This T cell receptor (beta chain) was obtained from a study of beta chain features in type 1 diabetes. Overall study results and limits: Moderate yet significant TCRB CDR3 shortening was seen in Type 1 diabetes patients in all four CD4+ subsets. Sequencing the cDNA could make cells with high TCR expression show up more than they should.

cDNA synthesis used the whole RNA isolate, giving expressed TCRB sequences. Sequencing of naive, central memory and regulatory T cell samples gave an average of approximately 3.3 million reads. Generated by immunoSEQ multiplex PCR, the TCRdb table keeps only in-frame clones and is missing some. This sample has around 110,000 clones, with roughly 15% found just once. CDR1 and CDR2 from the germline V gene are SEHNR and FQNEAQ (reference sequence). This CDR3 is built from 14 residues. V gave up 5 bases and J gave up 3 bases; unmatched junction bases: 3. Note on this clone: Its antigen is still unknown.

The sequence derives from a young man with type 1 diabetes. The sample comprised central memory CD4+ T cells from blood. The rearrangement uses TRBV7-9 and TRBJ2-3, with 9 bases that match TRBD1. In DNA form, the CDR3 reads TGTGCCAGCAGCGGACAGGGGAGGACAGATACGCAGTATTTT. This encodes CASSGQGRTDTQYF. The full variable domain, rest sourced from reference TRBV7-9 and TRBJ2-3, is DTGVSQNPRHKITKRGQNVTFRCDPISEHNRLYWYRQTLGQGPEFLTYFQNEAQLEKSRLLSDRFSAERPKGSFSTLEIQRTEQGDSAMYLCASSGQGRTDTQYFGPGTRLTVL.